The entry that follows covers one T cell receptor (beta chain) sequence. Its matching antigen is unknown. PCR was performed using 60 Vbeta and 13 Jbeta primers. Here immunoSEQ multiplex PCR was the method, and the copy in TCRdb shows in-frame clones only, minus some. The sample carries roughly 260,000 clones, 84% recorded once. The germline CDR1 and CDR2 sequences are SGHAT and FQDESV (reference sequence). V lost 5 bases and J lost 5; bases outside the gene matches: 6. The length of the CDR3 is 15 residues. This sample was included in a study of cytomegalovirus exposure and HLA in healthy donors. Overall study results and limits: The authors later linked a missense DCLRE1C variant to TCR beta V- and J-gene trimming. Whilst most TCR sequences proved rare, a subset of public TCRs occurred across many donors. Earlier analysis looked at TCR beta V segments, and most were productive about 87% or about 30% of the time. The authors reported that TCR beta sequences could predict HLA-A and HLA-B alleles. These predictions were accurate for most subjects in the first cohort.

The sample comprised PBMCs. The chain carries TRBV11-1 and TRBJ2-1; 10 bases are shared with TRBD2. This sequence was found in a woman aged 40 to 50 in good health and CMV-seropositive. The CDR3 spells CASSPEGTSDNEQFF. In DNA, the CDR3 is TGTGCCAGCAGCCCCGAAGGGACTAGCGACAATGAGCAGTTCTTC. Combining the CDR3 with reference TRBV11-1 and TRBJ2-1 gives the whole variable domain EAEVAQSPRYKITEKSQAVAFWCDPISGHATLYWYRQILGQGPELLVQFQDESVVDDSQLPKDRFSAERLKGVDSTLKIQPAELGDSAMYLCASSPEGTSDNEQFFGPGTRLTVL.